This TCR beta chain was sequenced in a study of blood T cells in healthy people across ages. The study, taken as a whole, reports: A strong correlation between TCR beta diversity and naive T cell percentage was seen.

Primed by a sample-barcoded 5' primer and a J-beta primer mix, a second PCR proceeded for roughly 6 to 12 cycles. Using its own MiXCR run on the 5' RACE reads, TCRdb lists one record per CDR3 protein. The sample lists approximately 1,100,000 distinct CDR3 sequences; 40% to 55% were seen once. This clonotype was counted once. Its antigen is currently unknown. At least 6 micrograms of total RNA were extracted per sample. The sequence was collected from a woman aged 55-70 years in good health. Material for sequencing was blood.

Here the CDR3 reads CSALTRYNSPLHF. In DNA form, the CDR3 reads TGCAGTGCTCTGACCCGCTATAATTCACCCCTCCACTTT. V and J are TRBV20-1 and TRBJ1-6; D is undetermined. CDR3 length: 13 amino acids. CDR1 DFQATT and CDR2 SNEGSKA come from the germline V gene (reference sequence). V was clipped by 5 bases and J by 3 bases, with 8 bases between them.